One sample yielded the 20 T cell receptor beta chains listed below, sequenced in a study of control samples from healthy donors and cancer patients (dated by TCRdb to 2019 to 2021). The receptor library was made with the immunoSEQ multiplex PCR assay. TCRdb provides this immuneACCESS table in a form limited to in-frame rearrangements. Some clones are lacking; in checked studies, under half of them reflect an unresolved V gene, and why the rest are absent is not known. The sample table contains about 89,000 clones; only one count was recorded for approximately 86% of them. 21% of the sample belongs to the ten largest clones. Material: blood. These receptors were obtained from a man aged 25 to 45 in good health.

The V call is TRBV6-6, the J call TRBJ2-1; no reliable D call. V dropped 5 bases and J dropped 3 bases, with 11 bases sitting between them. CDR1 is MNHNY and CDR2 is SVGAGI in the germline V gene (reference sequence). The CDR3 extends over 14 amino acids. The CDR3 reads CASSLRTDYNEQFF. In DNA form, the CDR3 reads TGTGCCAGCAGTCTCCGGACGGACTACAATGAGCAGTTCTTC.

This sequence joins TRBV19 and TRBJ2-7; D not resolved. Germline V gene data show CDR1 as LNHDA and CDR2 as SQIVND (reference sequence). CDR3 length equals 14 residues. The germline V and J ends were trimmed by 4 bases and 3 bases, with 13 bases remaining between them. CDR3 sequence (DNA): TGTGCCAGTAGTAATCCCTCCGTGGGCTACGAGCAGTACTTC. Residues: CASSNPSVGYEQYF.

The DNA for the CDR3 is TGTGCCACCGGGGGGGGTGGCAATCAGCCCCAGCATTTT. Protein sequence: CATGGGGNQPQHF. The chain links TRBV24-1 to TRBJ1-5; TRBD1 might be the D (5 bases). V lost 9 bases to trimming and J lost 2 bases, with 10 bases between them. The CDR3 is 13 amino acids. CDR1 and CDR2 from the germline V gene are KGHDR and SFDVKD.

The chain links TRBV19 to TRBJ1-1, with D possibly matching TRBD1 (6 bases). The CDR3 length is 16 residues. V shed 4 bases and J shed 0 bases, with 15 bases lying between them. The germline V gene has CDR1 LNHDA and CDR2 SQIVND (reference sequence). The CDR3 bases are TGTGCCAGTAGTAGGGGGGCCCCTCCCTTGAACACTGAAGCTTTCTTT. It codes for CASSRGAPPLNTEAFF.

This clone turned up a few times. CDR3 in DNA: TGTGCCAGCAGCATCTGGACAGGACACGAGCAGTACGTC. Protein sequence: CASSIWTGHEQYV. V is TRBV5-6 and J is TRBJ2-7, with 7 bases fitting TRBD1. V was clipped by 4 bases and J by 5 bases; unmatched bases: 6. The CDR3 runs to 13 residues. Germline V CDR1 and CDR2: SGHDT, YYEEEE.

The rearrangement joins TRBV28 to TRBJ1-1; no reliable D call. From germline, CDR1 is MDHEN and CDR2 SYDVKM. V lost 6 bases and J 4 bases, leaving 9 bases between the germline ends. The CDR3 totals 12 residues. The DNA for the CDR3 is TGTGCCAGCAGACCACCTGGCACTGAAGCTTTCTTT. It translates to CASRPPGTEAFF.

V usage is TRBV25-1 and J usage is TRBJ2-5; 10 bases align to TRBD1. The germline gives CDR1 MGHDK, CDR2 SYGVNS. V gave up 3 bases and J gave up 4 bases; unmatched junction bases: 11. The CDR3 extends over 17 amino acids. CDR3 nucleotides: TGTGCCAGCAGTGACGGACAGGGGGAGGTCAGAGGAGAGACCCAGTACTTC. It yields the protein CASSDGQGEVRGETQYF.

This clone was found a few times. The V and J genes are TRBV6-1 and TRBJ1-2; D gene uncertain. V was cut by 1 base and J by 1 base, with 13 bases left in between. Germline loops: CDR1 MNHNS, CDR2 SASEGT. This CDR3 has 16 residues. CDR3 loop: CASSEGTQRDNYGYTF. The CDR3 DNA sequence: TGTGCCAGCAGTGAAGGGACGCAAAGGGATAACTATGGCTACACCTTC.

This rearrangement joins TRBV10-2 to TRBJ2-7, with D possibly matching TRBD2 (5 bases). Germline V gene lookup returns CDR1 WSHSY and CDR2 SAAADI. The CDR3 spans 12 residues. Deletions cut 0 bases from V and 6 bases from J, with 6 bases between. The CDR3 loop reads CASSESRVEQYV. In DNA, the CDR3 is TGCGCCAGCAGTGAGTCGAGGGTCGAGCAGTACGTC.

This chain connects TRBV19 to TRBJ1-1; tentatively, D is TRBD1 (5 bases). V gave up 8 bases and J gave up 0 bases, with 13 bases separating them. The CDR3 has 14 residues. The germline V gene encodes CDR1 LNHDA and CDR2 SQIVND (reference sequence). The CDR3, as DNA: TGTGCCAGTGGTTCAGGGTTTCTGAACACTGAAGCTTTCTTT. It translates to CASGSGFLNTEAFF. The variable domain in full, completed from reference TRBV19 and TRBJ1-1, reads DGGITQSPKYLFRKEGQNVTLSCEQNLNHDAMYWYRQDPGQGLRLIYYSQIVNDFQKGDIAEGYSVSREKKESFPLTVTSAQKNPTAFYLCASGSGFLNTEAFFGQGTRLTVV.

The chain joins TRBV6-1 to TRBJ1-5; TRBD1 is a possible D gene (6 bases). CDR3 length: 19 residues. Deletions cut 2 bases from V and 4 bases from J, with 24 bases between. Per the germline V gene, CDR1 is MNHNS and CDR2 is SASEGT. As DNA, the CDR3 is TGTGCCAGCAGTGAACTGCGGCAGGGAGGGAGAGGGGGTAATCAGCCCCAGCATTTT. Its translation is CASSELRQGGRGGNQPQHF.

The rearrangement links TRBV5-1 to TRBJ2-1; 9 bases map to TRBD1. The length of the CDR3 is 17 residues. V shed 5 bases and J 7 bases; nucleotides not matched to a gene: 16. From germline, CDR1 is SGHRS and CDR2 YFSETQ. The CDR3 sequence: CASSGDRVQYSRNEQFF. For the CDR3, the DNA is TGCGCCAGCAGTGGGGACAGGGTACAATACTCTAGGAATGAGCAGTTCTTC.

The gene calls are TRBV29-1 and TRBJ1-2; D unresolved. Germline assignment: CDR1 SQVTM and CDR2 ANQGSEA. This CDR3 has 13 residues. Trimming cost V 4 bases and J 3 bases, with 12 bases left between them. The CDR3 sequence is CSVANGFYYGYTF. In DNA, the CDR3 is TGCAGCGTTGCCAACGGGTTTTACTATGGCTACACCTTC. The complete variable domain, with remaining parts taken from reference TRBV29-1 and TRBJ1-2, reads SAVISQKPSRDICQRGTSLTIQCQVDSQVTMMFWYRQQPGQSLTLIATANQGSEATYESGFVIDKFPISRPNLTFSTLTVSNMSPEDSSIYLCSVANGFYYGYTFGSGTRLTVV.

V usage is TRBV30 and J usage is TRBJ2-7; TRBD2 agrees at 10 bases. J lost 2 bases, V lost 7 bases, and 5 bases had no gene match. The CDR3 is made up of 13 amino acids. Germline-derived CDR1 and CDR2 are GTSNPN and SVGIG (reference sequence). DNA of the CDR3: TGTGCCTATTTAGCGGGGGGAACCTACGAGCAGTACTTC. Its translation is CAYLAGGTYEQYF.

This chain uses TRBV4-1 with TRBJ2-3, with 10 positions matching TRBD1. J lost 3 bases, V lost 2 bases, and 2 bases had no gene match. This CDR3 is 15 amino acids long. Germline assignment: CDR1 MGHRA and CDR2 YSYEKL. The CDR3 region is CASSQPDRGTDTQYF. As DNA, the CDR3 is TGCGCCAGCAGCCAACCGGACAGGGGGACAGATACGCAGTATTTT.

The chain uses TRBV7-9 and TRBJ2-7; weak D call: TRBD1 (5 bases). The germline V and J ends were trimmed by 8 bases and 3 bases, with 17 bases remaining between them. Per the germline V gene, CDR1 is SEHNR and CDR2 is FQNEAQ (reference sequence). This CDR3 has 14 residues. The CDR3 nucleotides are TGTGCCAGCCTAGGCAATAAGGGGATCTACGAGCAGTACTTC. It encodes CASLGNKGIYEQYF.

This chain uses TRBV6-5 with TRBJ1-2; TRBD1 agrees at 8 bases. Unmatched junction bases numbered 7, after V lost 5 bases and J lost 8 bases. CDR1 is MNHEY, CDR2 SVGAGI, per germline. The CDR3 is 13 residues long. This CDR3 is CASSPRGQGGYTF. CDR3 in DNA: TGTGCCAGCAGTCCCCGAGGACAGGGAGGCTACACCTTC.

This chain uses TRBV24-1 with TRBJ2-3, with a weak D call TRBD1 (5 bases). Germline CDR1 is KGHDR and CDR2 is SFDVKD. Trimming took off 1 base at V and 4 bases at J, with 17 bases between the two ends. The CDR3 consists of 17 residues. CDR3 sequence: CATSDFTGKVGADTQYF. DNA of the CDR3: TGTGCCACCAGTGATTTTACTGGGAAGGTAGGGGCAGATACGCAGTATTTT.

The chain uses TRBV19 and TRBJ2-1, with 7 bases fitting TRBD1. The junction had 3 bases not matched to a gene; V was cut back by 4 bases and J by 0 bases. The germline V gene has CDR1 LNHDA and CDR2 SQIVND (reference sequence). The CDR3 totals 15 residues. In DNA, the CDR3 is TGTGCCAGTAGTACATCAGGGGGCTCCTACAATGAGCAGTTCTTC. Protein: CASSTSGGSYNEQFF.

The CDR3 here is CASSLRSAEAFF. CDR3 DNA sequence: TGTGCCAGCAGTTTACGTTCGGCTGAAGCTTTCTTT. V and J are TRBV28 and TRBJ1-1; D remains unclear. Trimming removed 2 bases at V and 6 bases at J, with 7 bases between. The CDR3 covers 12 residues. Germline V lookup: CDR1 MDHEN, CDR2 SYDVKM. Looking up the rest from reference TRBV28 and TRBJ1-1 gives the full variable domain: DVKVTQSSRYLVKRTGEKVFLECVQDMDHENMFWYRQDPGLGLRLIYFSYDVKMKEKGDIPEGYSVSREKKERFSLILESASTNQTSMYLCASSLRSAEAFFGQGTRLTVV.